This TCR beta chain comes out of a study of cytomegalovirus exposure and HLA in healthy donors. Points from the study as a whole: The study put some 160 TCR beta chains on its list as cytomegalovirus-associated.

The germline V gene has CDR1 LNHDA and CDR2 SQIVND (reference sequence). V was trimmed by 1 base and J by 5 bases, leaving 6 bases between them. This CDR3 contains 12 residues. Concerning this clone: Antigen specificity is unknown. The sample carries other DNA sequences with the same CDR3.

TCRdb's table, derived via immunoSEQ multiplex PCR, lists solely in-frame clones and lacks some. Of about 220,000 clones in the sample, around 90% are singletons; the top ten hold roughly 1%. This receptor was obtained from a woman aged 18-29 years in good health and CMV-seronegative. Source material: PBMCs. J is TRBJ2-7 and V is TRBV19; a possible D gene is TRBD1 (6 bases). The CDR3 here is CASSIAGDEQYF. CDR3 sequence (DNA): TGTGCCAGTAGTATAGCAGGGGACGAGCAGTACTTC.